Presented here are 13 T cell receptor beta chains from one specimen sequenced in a study of regulatory T cells in long-lasting Graves disease. Combining iRepertoire HTBI primers with Arm-PCR of CDR3 regions, the authors built TCR beta libraries. TCRdb re-called the multiplex PCR reads through MiXCR, storing one row per CDR3 protein. This sample carries under 300,000 distinct CDR3 sequences, about 17% of them seen once, and the ten largest clones take 14%. Time point described: newly diagnosed GD, antithyroid drugs for less than 3 months. PBMC-derived RNA was used for the TCR library. The same sample was also used in a study of T cells in Graves' hyperthyroidism and ophthalmopathy.

The sequencing here drew on peripheral blood mononuclear cells (PBMCs), taken at new diagnosis, from a patient treated with antithyroid drugs. The source of these receptors is a woman in her twenties or thirties with Graves disease.

Ten or more counts support this clonotype. CDR3 sequence reads: CASSGARVATDTQYF. The CDR3 DNA reads TGCGCCAGCAGCGGAGCCCGGGTTGCCACAGATACGCAGTATTTT. The chain links TRBV5-1 to TRBJ2-3, with D unclear. The CDR3 covers 15 residues. The germline V gene encodes CDR1 SGHRS and CDR2 YFSETQ. Trimming took 4 bases from V and 2 from J, leaving 14 bases between them.

This clonotype was counted many times. J is TRBJ2-7 and V is TRBV5-1, with D perhaps TRBD1 (8 bases). Germline assignment: CDR1 SGHRS and CDR2 YFSETQ. V was pared by 7 bases and J by 6 bases, with 14 bases between. CDR3 length: 12 residues. Here the CDR3 DNA reads TGCGCCAGCGCGGACAGGGAGGGCGAGCAGTACTTC. It codes for CASADREGEQYF.

There are many counts of this clonotype. This chain links TRBV19 with TRBJ1-3; 8 nucleotides agree with TRBD1. CDR1 LNHDA and CDR2 SQIVND come from the germline V gene (reference sequence). Trimming removed 7 bases from V and 0 bases from J; junction bases left unmatched: 8. The CDR3 sequence is 16 residues long. In DNA, the CDR3 is TGTGCCAGTAAGATACCAGGGGGCAACTCTGGAAACACCATATATTTT. Its protein product is CASKIPGGNSGNTIYF.

There are a few counts of this clonotype. DNA for the CDR3: TGTGCCAGCAGCAAGGGGGGGGGACCGAACTACGAGCAGTACTTC. It specifies CASSKGGGPNYEQYF. This rearrangement joins TRBV7-6 to TRBJ2-7, with D possibly matching TRBD2 (7 bases). Germline V gene lookup returns CDR1 SGHVS and CDR2 FNYEAQ. The CDR3 is 15 residues long. V was cut by 5 bases and J by 3 bases, with 17 bases left in between.

This clonotype came up many times. V is TRBV4-1 and J is TRBJ1-1; D is possibly TRBD1 (5 bases). The CDR3 covers 17 residues. Germline CDR1 MGHRA, CDR2 YSYEKL. With 0 bases removed from V and 6 bases from J, the gap between germline ends came to 20 bases. This CDR3 is CASSQEAGGRRTAEAFF. CDR3 nucleotides: TGCGCCAGCAGCCAAGAAGCGGGGGGGAGACGGACCGCTGAAGCTTTCTTT.

This clonotype was counted many times. This chain links TRBV5-6 with TRBJ2-7; D unclear. CDR3 length: 12 residues. The germline V gene encodes CDR1 SGHDT and CDR2 YYEEEE. Trimming removed 4 bases at V and 3 bases at J, with 8 bases between. CDR3 sequence (DNA): TGTGCCAGCAGCCTAATGGACTACGAGCAGTACTTC. Translation gives CASSLMDYEQYF.

This clonotype came up many times. J is TRBJ1-5 and V is TRBV19; D may be TRBD1 (6 bases). Germline CDR1 LNHDA, CDR2 SQIVND (reference sequence). Trimming took 6 bases from V and 6 from J, leaving 18 bases between them. The CDR3 sequence is 15 residues long. The CDR3 sequence is CASRYGGQSGQPQHF. CDR3 nucleotides: TGTGCCAGTAGATATGGGGGACAATCGGGTCAGCCCCAGCATTTT.

This clonotype was counted ten times or more. CDR3 sequence reads: CASSLLGPDSPLHF. As DNA, the CDR3 is TGTGCCAGCAGCTTACTCGGGCCGGATTCACCCCTCCACTTT. The chain recombines TRBV7-2 with TRBJ1-6, with D hard to call. Trimming took 2 bases from V and 8 from J, leaving 10 bases between them. There are 14 residues in the CDR3. Germline values: CDR1 SGHTA, CDR2 FQGNSA.

The chain uses TRBV19 and TRBJ2-1, with 7 bases identical to TRBD1. After removal of 5 bases from V and 6 bases from J, the junction contained 13 bases not matched to a gene. Germline values: CDR1 LNHDA, CDR2 SQIVND (reference sequence). The CDR3 spans 16 residues. This CDR3 reads CASSQQGPAPLNEQFF. In DNA form, the CDR3 reads TGTGCCAGTAGTCAACAGGGGCCCGCCCCACTCAATGAGCAGTTCTTC.

This clonotype was found many times. The gene calls are TRBV19 and TRBJ2-7; the D gene is possibly TRBD2 (7 bases). Germline lookup yields CDR1 LNHDA and CDR2 SQIVND (reference sequence). This CDR3 region has 14 residues. V was clipped by 2 bases and J by 2 bases, with 10 bases between them. DNA for the CDR3: TGTGCCAGTAGTATAAGGCGGGGGCCCTACGAGCAGTACTTC. As protein: CASSIRRGPYEQYF.

This clonotype has more than one count but fewer than ten. The V and J genes are TRBV7-9 and TRBJ2-7; the D is unclear. The germline V gene encodes CDR1 SEHNR and CDR2 FQNEAQ (reference sequence). Trimming took off 3 bases at V and 1 base at J, with 7 bases between the two ends. The CDR3 spans 13 residues. The CDR3 DNA sequence: TGTGCCAGCAGCTTCAGCAGTTCCTACGAGCAGTACTTC. Translated, it gives CASSFSSSYEQYF.

This clonotype was counted between two and nine times. The gene calls are TRBV19 and TRBJ1-2, with a weak D call TRBD1 (6 bases). Trimming took off 5 bases at V and 4 bases at J, with 14 bases between the two ends. From germline, CDR1 is LNHDA and CDR2 SQIVND (reference sequence). The CDR3 extends over 14 amino acids. For the CDR3, the DNA is TGTGCCAGTAGTCTCCCGGGACAAGGCTATGGCTACACCTTC. It yields the protein CASSLPGQGYGYTF. The full variable domain, with the rest looked up from reference TRBV19 and TRBJ1-2, is DGGITQSPKYLFRKEGQNVTLSCEQNLNHDAMYWYRQDPGQGLRLIYYSQIVNDFQKGDIAEGYSVSREKKESFPLTVTSAQKNPTAFYLCASSLPGQGYGYTFGSGTRLTVV.

There are a few counts of this clonotype. This chain uses TRBV6-2 or TRBV6-3 with TRBJ1-1, with no clear D. The CDR3 totals 14 residues. The V end lost 5 bases, the J end lost 4 bases, and 14 bases lay between the germline ends. In germline, CDR1 is MNHEY, CDR2 SVGEGT. CDR3 DNA: TGTGCCAGCAGTGTGGACCTCTCCCCCACTGAAGCTTTCTTT. Translating it yields CASSVDLSPTEAFF.